Below are 19 T cell receptor beta chains sequenced from a single sample in a study of a mutant IDH1 vaccine in newly diagnosed glioma. These receptors' antigens are unknown. Using immunoSEQ multiplex PCR, the repertoire was profiled, and TCRdb retains in-frame clones only, with some absent. The repertoire has tens of thousands of clones, just under 85% of them found once; the top ten carry approximately 25%. Time point in this sample: week 5, during vaccination. One vaccine dose held 300 ug of mutant IDH1 20-mer peptide and came with topical imiquimod. Sample: PBMCs, taken from a glioma patient whose treatment included an IDH1 peptide vaccine. These receptors were taken from a man aged 30-40 years with glioma.

V is TRBV30 and J is TRBJ2-7; a possible D gene is TRBD2 (6 bases). Germline CDR1 reads GTSNPN; CDR2 reads SVGIG (reference sequence). V shed 7 bases and J shed 2 bases, with 18 bases lying between them. The CDR3 has 14 residues. This CDR3 reads CASFGGSGTYEQYF. DNA of the CDR3: TGTGCCTCCTTTGGGGGTAGCGGAACCTACGAGCAGTACTTC.

This chain uses TRBV10-3 with TRBJ2-6; D possibly corresponds to TRBD1 (5 bases). V was clipped by 0 bases and J by 2 bases, with 5 bases between them. Germline CDR1 ENHRY, CDR2 SYGVKD. CDR3 length: 15 residues. The CDR3: CAISESGAGANVLTF. The CDR3 region has the DNA TGTGCCATCAGTGAGTCAGGGGCTGGGGCCAACGTCCTGACTTTC.

This sequence joins TRBV7-2 and TRBJ2-3; tentatively, D is TRBD1 (6 bases). V lost 0 bases and J 2 bases, leaving 12 bases between the germline ends. Germline-derived CDR1 and CDR2 are SGHTA and FQGNSA. This CDR3 comprises 16 residues. The CDR3 DNA reads TGTGCCAGCAGCTTAGCTCGGACAGACCTCACAGATACGCAGTATTTT. This translates into CASSLARTDLTDTQYF.

The V and J genes are TRBV7-2 and TRBJ2-1; 11 bases are a match to TRBD2. Germline V lookup: CDR1 SGHTA, CDR2 FQGNSA. The CDR3 extends over 15 amino acids. The junction had 9 bases not matched to a gene; V was cut back by 6 bases and J by 8 bases. The CDR3 DNA follows: TGTGCCAGCAGAGTAGGGGGACTAGCGGCCCATGAGCAGTTCTTC. Its protein is CASRVGGLAAHEQFF.

J is TRBJ2-3 and V is TRBV27, with 9 bases lining up with TRBD2. Trimming removed 5 bases from V and 2 bases from J; junction bases left unmatched: 5. The CDR3 length is 15 residues. Germline V gene data show CDR1 as MNHEY and CDR2 as SMNVEV (reference sequence). CDR3 loop: CASSLLAGITDTQYF. The CDR3 DNA sequence: TGTGCCAGCAGTCTACTAGCGGGCATCACAGATACGCAGTATTTT.

The chain uses TRBV9 and TRBJ1-1; 9 bases align to TRBD1. This CDR3 contains 15 residues. Trimming took 3 bases from V and 7 from J; bases not matched to a gene: 10. Germline CDR1 SGDLS, CDR2 YYNGEE. The CDR3 nucleotides are TGTGCCAGCAGCGCGACAGGGGGTGTAGGCGTTGAAGCTTTCTTT. Encoded protein: CASSATGGVGVEAFF.

The V gene is TRBV5-4, the J gene TRBJ1-6, with 7 positions matching TRBD1. The CDR3 sequence is 17 residues long. Per the germline V gene, CDR1 is SGHNT and CDR2 is YYREEE (reference sequence). V dropped 4 bases and J dropped 5; count of bases not matched to a gene: 12. CDR3 protein: CASSQMTYGTDNSPLHF. The CDR3 DNA is TGTGCCAGCAGCCAAATGACGTACGGGACAGATAATTCACCCCTCCACTTT.

CDR3 loop: CASSLAGAGNTIYF. The DNA for the CDR3 is TGTGCCAGCAGCTTAGCCGGGGCTGGAAACACCATATATTTT. V usage is TRBV7-8 and J usage is TRBJ1-3; D gene ambiguous. The CDR3 covers 14 residues. Germline V gives CDR1 SGHVS, CDR2 FQNEAQ. V shed 0 bases and J shed 2 bases, with 5 bases lying between them.

This clone was observed a single time. The V and J genes are TRBV19 and TRBJ1-2; 7 bases are shared with TRBD1. The length of the CDR3 is 14 residues. V dropped 6 bases and J dropped 5; count of bases not matched to a gene: 9. The germline gives CDR1 LNHDA, CDR2 SQIVND (reference sequence). The CDR3 spells CASRHGTAGYGYTF. The CDR3 DNA is TGTGCCAGTAGACACGGGACAGCAGGATATGGCTACACCTTC.

J is TRBJ1-6 and V is TRBV4-3; D possibly corresponds to TRBD1 (6 bases). The CDR3 is 15 residues long. Germline V gene data show CDR1 as LGHNA and CDR2 as YSLEER. The V end lost 1 base, the J end lost 5 bases, and 9 bases lay between the germline ends. The CDR3 region is CASSQAQGHNSPLHF. The CDR3 nucleotides are TGCGCCAGCAGCCAAGCACAGGGTCATAATTCACCCCTCCACTTT.

This rearrangement joins TRBV2 to TRBJ2-3; unclear D gene. In germline, CDR1 is SNHLY, CDR2 FYNNEI. This CDR3 has 15 amino acids. V shed 7 bases and J shed 0 bases, with 14 bases lying between them. CDR3 coding DNA: TGTGCCAGCACCGGACGACCGCGGAGCACAGATACGCAGTATTTT. Its translation is CASTGRPRSTDTQYF. Full variable domain (outside the CDR3, taken from reference TRBV2 and TRBJ2-3): EPEVTQTPSHQVTQMGQEVILRCVPISNHLYFYWYRQILGQKVEFLVSFYNNEISEKSEIFDDQFSVERPDGSNFTLKIRSTKLEDSAMYFCASTGRPRSTDTQYFGPGTRLTVL.

This rearrangement joins TRBV7-2 to TRBJ1-2; tentatively, D is TRBD1 (6 bases). V lost 7 bases and J lost 7, with 19 bases in between. The CDR3 has 14 residues. Per germline, CDR1 SGHTA and CDR2 FQGNSA. CDR3 nucleotides: TGTGCCAGCACCGACAGGTCTGCATGGGGTGGCTACACCTTC. Translated: CASTDRSAWGGYTF. Combining the CDR3 with reference TRBV7-2 and TRBJ1-2 gives the whole variable domain GAGVSQSPSNKVTEKGKDVELRCDPISGHTALYWYRQSLGQGLEFLIYFQGNSAPDKSGLPSDRFSAERTGGSVSTLTIQRTQQEDSAVYLCASTDRSAWGGYTFGSGTRLTVV.

CDR3 DNA: TGTGCAAGTCGCTTAGCTGGGACCCAACTATACACCTACGAGCAGTACTTC. Protein sequence: CASRLAGTQLYTYEQYF. The rearrangement links TRBV12-2 to TRBJ2-7. TRBV12-2 is a documented pseudogene. This CDR3 has 17 residues.

The chain combines TRBV19 with TRBJ1-2; D gene ambiguous. Germline V gene lookup returns CDR1 LNHDA and CDR2 SQIVND (reference sequence). The V and J ends lost 3 bases and 7 bases respectively, with 9 bases between them. The CDR3 has 12 residues. For the CDR3, the DNA is TGTGCCAGTAGTATTATGGGAGTTGGCTACACCTTC. It codes for CASSIMGVGYTF.

This chain links TRBV7-9 with TRBJ1-5; D not certain. This CDR3 contains 14 residues. Trimming pared 4 bases from V and 4 bases from J, leaving 11 bases between. Looked up from germline, CDR1 is SEHNR and CDR2 is FQNEAQ (reference sequence). CDR3 coding DNA: TGTGCCAGCAGCTACTTACTGGGGAATCAGCCCCAGCATTTT. Protein: CASSYLLGNQPQHF.

This chain links TRBV11-1 with TRBJ2-1; D is undetermined. The CDR3 is made up of 14 amino acids. CDR1 SGHAT and CDR2 FQDESV come from the germline V gene (reference sequence). Trimming left V 3 bases short and J 7 bases short, with 13 bases between. The CDR3 is CASSFGERSNEQFF. The CDR3 DNA reads as TGTGCCAGCAGCTTTGGTGAAAGGTCTAATGAGCAGTTCTTC. Looking up the rest from reference TRBV11-1 and TRBJ2-1 gives the full variable domain: EAEVAQSPRYKITEKSQAVAFWCDPISGHATLYWYRQILGQGPELLVQFQDESVVDDSQLPKDRFSAERLKGVDSTLKIQPAELGDSAMYLCASSFGERSNEQFFGPGTRLTVL.

The sample holds a few counts of this clone. The chain combines TRBV7-2 with TRBJ2-7; 12 bases fit TRBD1. With V trimmed by 2 bases and J by 7 bases, 12 bases remained unmatched. CDR3 length equals 17 residues. The germline V gene has CDR1 SGHTA and CDR2 FQGNSA. CDR3 region: CASSLSLPGQGAKEQYF. CDR3 nucleotide sequence: TGTGCCAGCAGCTTATCTCTTCCGGGACAGGGGGCGAAAGAGCAGTACTTC.

The chain has TRBV4-1 and TRBJ1-2; D is perhaps TRBD1 (5 bases). This CDR3 region has 12 residues. The V end was cut by 1 base, the J end by 7 bases, with 7 bases between. CDR1 and CDR2 (germline): MGHRA, YSYEKL. The CDR3 nucleotides are TGCGCCAGCAGCCAAGTGGGGCTTGGCTACACCTTC. Its protein is CASSQVGLGYTF.

J is TRBJ2-7 and V is TRBV19; 12 positions agree with TRBD1. Germline CDR1 is LNHDA and CDR2 is SQIVND (reference sequence). The CDR3 runs to 16 residues. V dropped 3 bases and J dropped 6; count of bases not matched to a gene: 9. CDR3 in amino acids: CASSIGPGQGAREQYF. CDR3 nucleotides: TGTGCCAGTAGTATTGGTCCGGGACAGGGGGCCCGCGAGCAGTACTTC. Variable domain in full (rest from reference TRBV19 and TRBJ2-7): DGGITQSPKYLFRKEGQNVTLSCEQNLNHDAMYWYRQDPGQGLRLIYYSQIVNDFQKGDIAEGYSVSREKKESFPLTVTSAQKNPTAFYLCASSIGPGQGAREQYFGPGTRLTVT.